This T cell receptor beta chain originates from a study of post-analysis software for immune sequencing data. As regards this clonotype: Antigen: not known.

Overall study findings and caveats: Four or five TRBV segments (TRBV5-6, TRBV5-1 and TRBV20-1 among them) occurred more frequently in patients than in controls. The normalized Chao1 diversity of multiple sclerosis patients was significantly lower than that of controls.

CDR1 and CDR2 (germline): DFQATT, SNEGSKA (reference sequence). Germline trimming cut 2 bases from V and 9 bases from J; bases unmatched to any gene: 7. The CDR3 is made up of 13 amino acids. Presence of unique molecular identifiers characterized the TCR beta cDNA libraries. The authors obtained approximately 540,000 cDNA molecules from roughly 1.1 to 9.2 million T cells. TCRdb re-called the PCR reads through MiXCR, storing one row per CDR3 protein. The table records hundreds of thousands of distinct CDR3 sequences, 59% of them present only once. The chain couples TRBV20-1 to TRBJ2-3, with 8 bases identical to TRBD2. The source of this sequence is a girl aged 2 to 10 with multiple sclerosis. Input material: blood. The CDR3 sequence: CSARSRGGITQYF. Here the CDR3 DNA reads TGCAGTGCTAGATCCCGGGGGGGCATAACGCAGTATTTT.